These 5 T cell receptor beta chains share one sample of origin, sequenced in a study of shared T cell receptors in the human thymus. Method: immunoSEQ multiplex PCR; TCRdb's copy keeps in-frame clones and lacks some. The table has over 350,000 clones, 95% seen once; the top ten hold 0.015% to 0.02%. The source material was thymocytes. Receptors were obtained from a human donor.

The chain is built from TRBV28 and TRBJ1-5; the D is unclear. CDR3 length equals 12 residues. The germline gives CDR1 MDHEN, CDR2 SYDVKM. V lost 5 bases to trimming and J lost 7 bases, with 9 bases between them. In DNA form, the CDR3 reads TGTGCCAGCAGTCACACGCAGCAGCCCCAGCATTTT. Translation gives CASSHTQQPQHF.

CDR3 region: CASSTRRAVQETQYF. DNA for the CDR3: TGTGCCAGCAGTACGCGGCGGGCGGTTCAAGAGACCCAGTACTTC. This chain links TRBV27 with TRBJ2-5; possibly TRBD2 for D (5 bases). Trimming took 5 bases from V and 2 from J, leaving 15 bases between them. Germline-derived CDR1 and CDR2 are MNHEY and SMNVEV (reference sequence). The CDR3 has 15 amino acids.

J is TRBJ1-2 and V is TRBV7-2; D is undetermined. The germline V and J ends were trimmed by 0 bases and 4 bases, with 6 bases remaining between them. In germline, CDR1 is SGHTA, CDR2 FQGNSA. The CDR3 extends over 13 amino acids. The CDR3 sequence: CASSLAGSYGYTF. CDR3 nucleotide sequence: TGTGCCAGCAGCTTAGCAGGGAGCTATGGCTACACCTTC.

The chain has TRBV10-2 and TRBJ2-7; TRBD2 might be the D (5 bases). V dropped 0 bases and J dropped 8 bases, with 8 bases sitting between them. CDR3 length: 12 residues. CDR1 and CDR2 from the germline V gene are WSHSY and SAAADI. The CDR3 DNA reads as TGCGCCAGCAGTGAGTCGCCTAGCCAGCAGTACTTC. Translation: CASSESPSQQYF.

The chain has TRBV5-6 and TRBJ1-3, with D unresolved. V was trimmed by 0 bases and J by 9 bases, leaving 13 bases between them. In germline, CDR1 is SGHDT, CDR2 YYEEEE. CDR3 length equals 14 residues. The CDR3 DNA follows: TGTGCCAGCAGCTTGGCAAGAGGTCGGGGCACCATATATTTT. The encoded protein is CASSLARGRGTIYF.